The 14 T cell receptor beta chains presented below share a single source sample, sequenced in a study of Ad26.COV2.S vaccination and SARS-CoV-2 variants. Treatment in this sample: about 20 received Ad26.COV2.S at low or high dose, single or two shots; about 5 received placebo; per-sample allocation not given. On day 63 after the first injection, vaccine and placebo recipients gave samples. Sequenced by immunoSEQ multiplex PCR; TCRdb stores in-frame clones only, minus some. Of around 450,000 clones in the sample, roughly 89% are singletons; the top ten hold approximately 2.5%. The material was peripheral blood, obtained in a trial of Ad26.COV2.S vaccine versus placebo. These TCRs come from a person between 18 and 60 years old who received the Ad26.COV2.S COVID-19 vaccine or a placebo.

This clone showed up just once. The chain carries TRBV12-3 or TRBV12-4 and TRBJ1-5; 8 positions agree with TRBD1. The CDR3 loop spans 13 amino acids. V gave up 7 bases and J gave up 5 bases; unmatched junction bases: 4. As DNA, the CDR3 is TGTGCCAGCACCGGGACAGGCGATCAGCCCCAGCATTTT. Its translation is CASTGTGDQPQHF.

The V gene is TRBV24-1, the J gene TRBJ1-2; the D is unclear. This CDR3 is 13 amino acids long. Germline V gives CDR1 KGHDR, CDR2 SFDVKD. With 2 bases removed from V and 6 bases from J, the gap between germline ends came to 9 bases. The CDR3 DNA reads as TGTGCCACCAGTGATTATCGACGGGATGGCTACACCTTC. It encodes CATSDYRRDGYTF.

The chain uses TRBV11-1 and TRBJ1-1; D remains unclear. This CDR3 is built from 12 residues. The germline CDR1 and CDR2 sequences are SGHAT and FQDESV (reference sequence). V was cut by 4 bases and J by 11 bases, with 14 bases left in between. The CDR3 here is CASSSNSNRAFF. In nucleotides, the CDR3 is TGTGCCAGCAGCTCCAACTCAAATAGGGCTTTCTTT.

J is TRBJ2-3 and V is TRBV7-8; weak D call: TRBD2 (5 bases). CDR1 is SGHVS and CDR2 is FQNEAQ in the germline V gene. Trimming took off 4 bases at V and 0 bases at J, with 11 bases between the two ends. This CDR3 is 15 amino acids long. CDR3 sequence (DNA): TGTGCCAGCAGCTCGGTAGGAGGAAGCACAGATACGCAGTATTTT. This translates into CASSSVGGSTDTQYF.

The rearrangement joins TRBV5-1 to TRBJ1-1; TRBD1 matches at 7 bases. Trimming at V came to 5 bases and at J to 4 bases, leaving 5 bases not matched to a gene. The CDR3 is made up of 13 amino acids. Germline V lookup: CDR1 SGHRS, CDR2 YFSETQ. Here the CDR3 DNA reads TGCGCCAGCAGTCCTCCAGGGGGCACTGAAGCTTTCTTT. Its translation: CASSPPGGTEAFF.

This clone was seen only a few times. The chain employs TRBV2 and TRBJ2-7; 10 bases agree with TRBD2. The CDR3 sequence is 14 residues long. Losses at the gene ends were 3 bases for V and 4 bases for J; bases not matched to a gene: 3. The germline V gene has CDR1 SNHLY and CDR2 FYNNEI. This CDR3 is CASSDASGSYEQYV. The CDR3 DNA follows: TGTGCCAGCAGTGACGCTAGCGGGAGTTACGAGCAGTACGTC.

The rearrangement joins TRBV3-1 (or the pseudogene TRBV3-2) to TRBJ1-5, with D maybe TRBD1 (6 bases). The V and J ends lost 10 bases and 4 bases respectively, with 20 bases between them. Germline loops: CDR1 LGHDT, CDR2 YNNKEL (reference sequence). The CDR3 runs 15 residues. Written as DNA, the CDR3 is TGTGCCACCGTTGGACAGACGCTTTTTAATCAGCCCCAGCATTTT. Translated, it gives CATVGQTLFNQPQHF.

CDR3 sequence: CSARQGSTDTQYF. CDR3 bases: TGCAGCGCCAGACAGGGGAGCACAGATACGCAGTATTTT. The chain couples TRBV29-1 to TRBJ2-3; 8 nucleotides align to TRBD1. Germline CDR1 SQVTM, CDR2 ANQGSEA. The V segment lost 7 bases and the J segment 0 bases; nucleotides outside the gene matches: 3. The CDR3 has 13 residues.

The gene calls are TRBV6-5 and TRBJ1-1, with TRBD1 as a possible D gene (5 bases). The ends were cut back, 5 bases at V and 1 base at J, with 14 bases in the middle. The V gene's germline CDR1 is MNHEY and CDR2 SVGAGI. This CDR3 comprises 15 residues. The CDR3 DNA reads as TGTGCCAGCAGTAATACCGGGACCCAGAACACTGAAGCTTTCTTT. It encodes CASSNTGTQNTEAFF.

The CDR3 sequence is CASNWGSGGSGELFF. The DNA of the CDR3 is TGTGCCAGCAATTGGGGTAGCGGGGGGTCCGGGGAGCTGTTTTTT. The chain links TRBV2 to TRBJ2-2; 10 nucleotides agree with TRBD2. The CDR3 extends over 15 amino acids. V lost 7 bases and J lost 6; bases outside the gene matches: 8. CDR1 is SNHLY and CDR2 is FYNNEI in the germline V gene.

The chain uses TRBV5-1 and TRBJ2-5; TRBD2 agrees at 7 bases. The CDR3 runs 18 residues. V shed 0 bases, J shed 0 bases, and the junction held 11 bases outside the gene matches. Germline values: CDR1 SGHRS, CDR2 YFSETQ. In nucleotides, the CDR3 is TGCGCCAGCAGCTTGGTTCTAGCGGCCACAAAGTACCAAGAGACCCAGTACTTC. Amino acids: CASSLVLAATKYQETQYF.

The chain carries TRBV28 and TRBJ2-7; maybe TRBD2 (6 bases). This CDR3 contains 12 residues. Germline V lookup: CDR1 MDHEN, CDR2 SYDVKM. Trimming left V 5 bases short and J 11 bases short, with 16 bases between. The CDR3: CASSPPGLPKYF. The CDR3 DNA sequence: TGTGCCAGCAGTCCCCCGGGACTCCCAAAGTACTTC.

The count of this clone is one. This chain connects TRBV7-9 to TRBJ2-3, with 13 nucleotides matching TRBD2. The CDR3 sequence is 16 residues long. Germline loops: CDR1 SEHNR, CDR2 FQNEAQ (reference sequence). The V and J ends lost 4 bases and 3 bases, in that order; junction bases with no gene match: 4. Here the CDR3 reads CASSSPTSGGTDTQYF. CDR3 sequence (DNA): TGTGCCAGCAGCTCCCCGACTAGCGGGGGGACAGATACGCAGTATTTT.

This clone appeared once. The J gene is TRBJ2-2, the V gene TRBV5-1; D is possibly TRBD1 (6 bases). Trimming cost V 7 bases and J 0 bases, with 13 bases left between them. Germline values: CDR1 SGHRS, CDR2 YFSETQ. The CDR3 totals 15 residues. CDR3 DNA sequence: TGCGCCAGCCAGGGGCGGGTCGCGAACACCGGGGAGCTGTTTTTT. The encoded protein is CASQGRVANTGELFF.